These 28 T cell receptor beta chains were all obtained from the same sample, sequenced in a study of blood T cell repertoires in COVID-19. Assay used: immunoSEQ multiplex PCR; TCRdb lists only in-frame clones, some missing. Counted here are around 50,000 clones, 60% to 80% occurring once; the ten biggest clones make up roughly 5.8%. Source material: PBMCs or T cells enriched from blood (not recorded which). The receptors derive from a woman between 45 and 65 years old with acute COVID-19.

This clone was observed a handful of times. This chain links TRBV11-3 with TRBJ2-3; tentatively, D is TRBD2 (6 bases). Germline CDR1 is SGHNT and CDR2 is YENEEA. The CDR3 has 19 amino acids. V dropped 4 bases and J dropped 0 bases, with 23 bases sitting between them. The CDR3 protein is CASSSTNLGLASSTDTQYF. Written as DNA, the CDR3 is TGTGCCAGCAGCTCTACTAACCTGGGACTCGCATCTAGCACAGATACGCAGTATTTT.

The J gene is TRBJ2-5, the V gene TRBV27; unclear D gene. The CDR3 extends over 14 amino acids. The germline CDR1 and CDR2 sequences are MNHEY and SMNVEV (reference sequence). V lost 4 bases and J 1 base, leaving 10 bases between the germline ends. The CDR3 reads CASSSTVAQETQYF. CDR3 sequence (DNA): TGTGCCAGCAGTTCGACGGTAGCCCAAGAGACCCAGTACTTC.

The chain uses TRBV7-9 and TRBJ1-1; tentatively, D is TRBD1 (5 bases). V lost 5 bases to trimming and J lost 7 bases, with 8 bases between them. Looked up from germline, CDR1 is SEHNR and CDR2 is FQNEAQ (reference sequence). CDR3 size: 11 residues. CDR3 sequence: CASSQGDEAFF. CDR3 coding DNA: TGTGCCAGCAGCCAAGGGGATGAAGCTTTCTTT. The whole variable domain, filled in from reference TRBV7-9 and TRBJ1-1, reads DTGVSQNPRHKITKRGQNVTFRCDPISEHNRLYWYRQTLGQGPEFLTYFQNEAQLEKSRLLSDRFSAERPKGSFSTLEIQRTEQGDSAMYLCASSQGDEAFFGQGTRLTVV.

The chain couples TRBV9 to TRBJ2-2; D is unresolved. Germline V gives CDR1 SGDLS, CDR2 YYNGEE. The V gene lost 0 bases and the J gene lost 2 bases, with 8 bases spanning the gap. The CDR3 contains 15 residues. The CDR3 region has the DNA TGTGCCAGCAGCGTAGGGCCCCAAAACACCGGGGAGCTGTTTTTT. Translation gives CASSVGPQNTGELFF. The complete variable domain, with remaining parts taken from reference TRBV9 and TRBJ2-2, reads DSGVTQTPKHLITATGQRVTLRCSPRSGDLSVYWYQQSLDQGLQFLIQYYNGEERAKGNILERFSAQQFPDLHSELNLSSLELGDSALYFCASSVGPQNTGELFFGEGSRLTVL.

The CDR3 loop reads CASSSGALKETQYF. The CDR3, as DNA: TGCGCCAGCTCGAGCGGGGCGCTTAAAGAGACCCAGTACTTC. V gene TRBV5-1 combines with J gene TRBJ2-5, with TRBD2 matching 7 bases. J gave up 3 bases and V 7 bases, and 9 bases lay outside the gene matches. The length of the CDR3 is 14 residues. Germline V gene data show CDR1 as SGHRS and CDR2 as YFSETQ.

This clone occurred a few times. The V call is TRBV11-1, the J call TRBJ2-1; 7 bases align to TRBD2. Trimming at V came to 4 bases and at J to 9 bases, leaving 6 bases not matched to a gene. Germline V gene data show CDR1 as SGHAT and CDR2 as FQDESV (reference sequence). CDR3 size: 13 residues. CDR3 nucleotide sequence: TGTGCCAGCAGCTGGACTAGTGATTCTGAGCAGTTCTTC. Translating gives CASSWTSDSEQFF.

V usage is TRBV12-5 and J usage is TRBJ2-1; 9 bases line up with TRBD1. Germline V lookup: CDR1 LGHNT, CDR2 FRNRAP. CDR3 length: 15 residues. V was clipped by 1 base and J by 4 bases; unmatched bases: 2. The CDR3 sequence is CASGLGQGVYNEQFF. CDR3 sequence (DNA): TGTGCTAGTGGTTTGGGACAGGGGGTATACAATGAGCAGTTCTTC.

The chain carries TRBV2 and TRBJ1-3; no definite D call. CDR3 length equals 15 residues. The V gene lost 6 bases and the J gene lost 4 bases, with 16 bases spanning the gap. Germline V CDR1 and CDR2: SNHLY, FYNNEI. For the CDR3, the DNA is TGTGCCAGCAGACGAAGGGAGGGTACCGGAAACACCATATATTTT. Its protein is CASRRREGTGNTIYF.

The chain uses TRBV14 and TRBJ2-1; 7 bases match TRBD1. Germline V gene sequence: CDR1 SGHDN, CDR2 FVKESK. V shed 2 bases and J 0 bases; nucleotides not matched to a gene: 4. The CDR3 totals 16 residues. CDR3 DNA sequence: TGTGCCAGCAGCCAATTGGGACAGCTCTCCTACAATGAGCAGTTCTTC. This sequence encodes CASSQLGQLSYNEQFF.

This clone was seen only a few times. The chain is built from TRBV5-8 and TRBJ2-1; a weak D match, TRBD1 (5 bases). The CDR3 extends over 15 amino acids. The ends were cut back, 2 bases at V and 6 bases at J, with 15 bases in the middle. The germline V gene encodes CDR1 SGHTS and CDR2 YDEGEE. CDR3 in amino acids: CASSFSGMAGNEQFF. CDR3 nucleotides: TGTGCCAGCAGCTTCTCAGGGATGGCTGGCAATGAGCAGTTCTTC.

The chain joins TRBV27 to TRBJ1-2; D unresolved. V was shortened by 2 bases and J by 4 bases, with 8 bases between the two germline ends. The CDR3 spans 13 residues. CDR1 is MNHEY and CDR2 is SMNVEV in the germline V gene (reference sequence). CDR3 nucleotides: TGTGCCAGCAGTTTAAGAGGGAGCTATGGCTACACCTTC. As protein: CASSLRGSYGYTF.

This clone was counted a single time. The V and J genes are TRBV2 and TRBJ2-4; TRBD1 aligns across 7 bases. CDR1 and CDR2 (germline): SNHLY, FYNNEI. V shed 7 bases and J 0 bases; nucleotides not matched to a gene: 12. This CDR3 region has 17 residues. The CDR3 loop reads CASNDRVQFLAKNIQYF. CDR3 nucleotide sequence: TGTGCCAGCAATGACAGGGTTCAGTTTTTAGCCAAAAACATTCAGTACTTC.

The gene calls are TRBV6-6 and TRBJ1-5, with 7 bases identical to TRBD1. Germline assignment: CDR1 MNHNY and CDR2 SVGAGI (reference sequence). V was pared by 7 bases and J by 1 base, with 4 bases of the junction left unmatched. CDR3 size: 14 residues. The CDR3 region is CASTSTGSNQPQHF. The DNA of the CDR3 is TGTGCCAGCACCTCGACAGGGAGCAATCAGCCCCAGCATTTT.

V is TRBV29-1 and J is TRBJ2-4; D is ambiguous. Germline V gene sequence: CDR1 SQVTM, CDR2 ANQGSEA. Trimming cost V 8 bases and J 0 bases, with 8 bases left between them. The CDR3 has 12 residues. As DNA, the CDR3 is TGCAGCATATTTATAGCCAAAAACATTCAGTACTTC. As protein: CSIFIAKNIQYF.

This chain uses TRBV7-2 with TRBJ2-5; 13 bases are shared with TRBD2. CDR1 is SGHTA, CDR2 FQGNSA, per germline. The trim removed 1 base at V and 5 bases at J, leaving 4 bases unmatched. The CDR3 covers 16 residues. CDR3 amino acids: CASSLGGLAGRETQYF. DNA of the CDR3: TGTGCCAGCAGCTTAGGGGGACTAGCGGGGAGGGAGACCCAGTACTTC. The full variable domain, rest sourced from reference TRBV7-2 and TRBJ2-5, is GAGVSQSPSNKVTEKGKDVELRCDPISGHTALYWYRQSLGQGLEFLIYFQGNSAPDKSGLPSDRFSAERTGGSVSTLTIQRTQQEDSAVYLCASSLGGLAGRETQYFGPGTRLLVL.

V is TRBV9 and J is TRBJ1-1, with 7 bases that match TRBD1. Germline V CDR1 and CDR2: SGDLS, YYNGEE. CDR3 length: 14 residues. Trimming took 4 bases from V and 1 from J; bases not matched to a gene: 4. CDR3 protein: CASSPWTGNTEAFF. The CDR3 coding sequence is TGTGCCAGCAGCCCGTGGACAGGGAACACTGAAGCTTTCTTT.

CDR3 loop: CASSLWSSYNEQFF. CDR3 nucleotides: TGTGCCAGCAGCTTGTGGAGCTCCTACAATGAGCAGTTCTTC. J is TRBJ2-1 and V is TRBV5-5, with D unresolved. The V gene's germline CDR1 is SGHKS and CDR2 YYEKEE (reference sequence). The CDR3 is 14 residues long. Trimming took 1 base from V and 0 from J, leaving 5 bases between them. The complete variable domain, with remaining parts taken from reference TRBV5-5 and TRBJ2-1, reads DAGVTQSPTHLIKTRGQQVTLRCSPISGHKSVSWYQQVLGQGPQFIFQYYEKEERGRGNFPDRFSARQFPNYSSELNVNALLLGDSALYLCASSLWSSYNEQFFGPGTRLTVL.

This chain uses TRBV2 with TRBJ1-6, with TRBD1 as a possible D gene (6 bases). Germline-derived CDR1 and CDR2 are SNHLY and FYNNEI. Trimming cost V 2 bases and J 0 bases, with 8 bases left between them. CDR3 length equals 16 residues. In DNA, the CDR3 is TGTGCCAGCAGTGAAAGGGGGAGCTCCTATAATTCACCCCTCCACTTT. Translating gives CASSERGSSYNSPLHF.

The V and J genes are TRBV30 and TRBJ1-4, with D perhaps TRBD1 (5 bases). CDR1 GTSNPN and CDR2 SVGIG come from the germline V gene (reference sequence). The CDR3 is 12 amino acids. The V end lost 1 base, the J end lost 6 bases, and 6 bases lay between the germline ends. CDR3 in DNA: TGTGCCTGGAGTGAGGGGTATGAAAAACTGTTTTTT. This encodes CAWSEGYEKLFF.

The V and J genes are TRBV6-5 and TRBJ2-5, with 10 nucleotides matching TRBD2. The CDR3 loop spans 15 amino acids. After removal of 2 bases from V and 3 bases from J, the junction contained 3 bases not matched to a gene. CDR1 and CDR2 (germline): MNHEY, SVGAGI. CDR3 in DNA: TGTGCCAGCAGTTACCTAGGACTAGCGGAAGAGACCCAGTACTTC. This codes for CASSYLGLAEETQYF.

This chain uses TRBV12-3 or TRBV12-4 with TRBJ2-7; D gene ambiguous. V was shortened by 6 bases and J by 3 bases, with 6 bases between the two germline ends. The CDR3 runs to 11 residues. The CDR3 coding sequence is TGTGCCAGCAGCCCCAACTACGAGCAGTACTTC. The encoded protein is CASSPNYEQYF.

The chain joins TRBV10-3 to TRBJ1-1, with a tentative D call TRBD1 (6 bases). The CDR3 is 14 amino acids. Trimming pared 5 bases from V and 0 bases from J, leaving 10 bases between. Germline-derived CDR1 and CDR2 are ENHRY and SYGVKD. The CDR3 DNA reads as TGTGCCATCAGTATTGGACAGCTGAACACTGAAGCTTTCTTT. Amino acids: CAISIGQLNTEAFF.

V and J are TRBV11-2 and TRBJ2-7; TRBD1 agrees at 8 bases. This CDR3 contains 14 residues. Germline lookup yields CDR1 SGHAT and CDR2 FQNNGV. With V trimmed by 4 bases and J by 5 bases, 7 bases remained unmatched. The CDR3 protein is CASSSQGVLDEQYF. The CDR3 DNA follows: TGTGCCAGCAGCTCACAGGGGGTATTGGACGAGCAGTACTTC. Combining the CDR3 with reference TRBV11-2 and TRBJ2-7 gives the whole variable domain EAGVAQSPRYKIIEKRQSVAFWCNPISGHATLYWYQQILGQGPKLLIQFQNNGVVDDSQLPKDRFSAERLKGVDSTLKIQPAKLEDSAVYLCASSSQGVLDEQYFGPGTRLTVT.

The chain combines TRBV3-1 (or the pseudogene TRBV3-2) with TRBJ1-2; maybe TRBD1 (5 bases). The CDR3 has 14 amino acids. Trimming left V 4 bases short and J 8 bases short, with 17 bases between. In germline, CDR1 is LGHDT, CDR2 YNNKEL (reference sequence). The CDR3 sequence: CASSLKGSYDGYTF. CDR3 bases: TGTGCCAGCAGCCTCAAGGGGTCCTATGACGGCTACACCTTC.

By its share, this clone is medium-sized. The chain couples TRBV3-1 (or the pseudogene TRBV3-2) to TRBJ1-6; D remains ambiguous. There are 14 residues in the CDR3. V was shortened by 6 bases and J by 10 bases, with 16 bases between the two germline ends. Germline-derived CDR1 and CDR2 are LGHDT and YNNKEL (reference sequence). CDR3 in amino acids: CASSYTSQNSPLHF. CDR3 coding DNA: TGTGCCAGCAGTTATACGTCACAGAACTCACCCCTCCACTTT.

The chain employs TRBV7-9 and TRBJ2-1, with 7 bases fitting TRBD2. Germline lookup yields CDR1 SEHNR and CDR2 FQNEAQ (reference sequence). The CDR3 spans 17 residues. V was clipped by 5 bases and J by 8 bases; unmatched bases: 18. The CDR3 DNA is TGTGCCAGCAGCCCCCGGGGGAGGGCAGCAAAGGCGGATGAGCAGTTCTTC. Amino acid sequence: CASSPRGRAAKADEQFF.

The V call is TRBV5-1, the J call TRBJ2-1; 7 bases are a match to TRBD1. The CDR3 extends over 15 amino acids. With 6 bases clipped from V and 0 bases from J, the junction kept 6 bases outside the gene matches. Per germline, CDR1 SGHRS and CDR2 YFSETQ. The CDR3 DNA reads TGCGCCAGCACAGGGGGATCCATCTCCTACAATGAGCAGTTCTTC. Residues: CASTGGSISYNEQFF. Full variable domain (rest looked up from reference TRBV5-1 and TRBJ2-1): KAGVTQTPRYLIKTRGQQVTLSCSPISGHRSVSWYQQTPGQGLQFLFEYFSETQRNKGNFPGRFSGRQFSNSRSEMNVSTLELGDSALYLCASTGGSISYNEQFFGPGTRLTVL.

V usage is TRBV30 and J usage is TRBJ2-5, with 7 bases identical to TRBD2. The CDR3 loop spans 17 amino acids. The germline gives CDR1 GTSNPN, CDR2 SVGIG (reference sequence). Losses at the gene ends were 1 base for V and 5 bases for J; bases not matched to a gene: 16. The CDR3, as DNA: TGTGCCTGGAGTGCCGCTGGGGCGGGGCGGGAGCGGGAGACCCAGTACTTC. Translated, it gives CAWSAAGAGRERETQYF. The full variable domain, with the rest looked up from reference TRBV30 and TRBJ2-5, is SQTIHQWPATLVQPVGSPLSLECTVEGTSNPNLYWYRQAAGRGLQLLFYSVGIGQISSEVPQNLSASRPQDRQFILSSKKLLLSDSGFYLCAWSAAGAGRERETQYFGPGTRLLVL.